These 9 T cell receptor beta chains came from one sample sequenced in a study of T-cell reconstitution after alpha-beta-depleted transplantation in children. Unique molecular identifiers were incorporated when the TCRbeta library was constructed. TCRdb processed the PCR reads anew with MiXCR; each CDR3 protein has one entry. The sample has about 980,000 distinct CDR3 sequences, under 30% seen once. Sequenced material: PBMCs, mostly from graft donor cells, taken 360 days after TCRalphabeta/CD19-depleted stem cell transplant. The receptors come from a boy less than two years old who had a stem cell transplant for SCID, so the T cells may come from the graft donor.

The rearrangement joins TRBV28 to TRBJ1-6; TRBD1 aligns across 11 bases. V dropped 4 bases and J dropped 2; count of bases not matched to a gene: 10. Germline V lookup: CDR1 MDHEN, CDR2 SYDVKM. The CDR3 spans 19 residues. DNA of the CDR3: TGTGCCAGCAGTTCCTGGACAGGGGGCGCGATAACCTATAATTCACCCCTCCACTTT. Amino acids: CASSSWTGGAITYNSPLHF.

This clonotype was found a few times. DNA for the CDR3: TGTGCCAGCAGCGTATCTAACCGGGGCACCGGGGAGCTGTTTTTT. This gives the protein CASSVSNRGTGELFF. V is TRBV9 and J is TRBJ2-2, with D perhaps matching TRBD2 (5 bases). Trimming pared 1 base from V and 4 bases from J, leaving 11 bases between. CDR1 and CDR2 from the germline V gene are SGDLS and YYNGEE. CDR3 size: 15 residues.

The CDR3 sequence is CASSTRQGFEQYF. The CDR3 bases are TGTGCCAGCAGTACCAGACAGGGTTTCGAGCAGTACTTC. This chain uses TRBV12-3 or TRBV12-4 with TRBJ2-7; 7 nucleotides agree with TRBD1. CDR3 size: 13 residues. V shed 5 bases, J shed 6 bases, and the junction held 7 bases outside the gene matches.

The chain couples TRBV25-1 to TRBJ2-5, with TRBD1 matching 9 bases. The CDR3 contains 15 residues. The V gene end was trimmed by 4 bases and the J gene end by 4 bases; junction bases not matched to a gene: 7. Germline CDR1 reads MGHDK; CDR2 reads SYGVNS. Here the CDR3 reads CASSGSGQGSETQYF. CDR3 bases: TGTGCCAGCAGTGGGTCGGGACAGGGATCAGAGACCCAGTACTTC.

This clonotype was picked up a small number of times. Here the CDR3 DNA reads TGTGCCAGCAGCTTAGTGGTCAGAGGCAATCAGCCCCAGCATTTT. It is translated as CASSLVVRGNQPQHF. V is TRBV7-2 and J is TRBJ1-5; D gene unclear. The germline CDR1 and CDR2 sequences are SGHTA and FQGNSA. The CDR3 totals 15 residues. V was clipped by 1 base and J by 2 bases, with 9 bases between them.

V gene TRBV4-2 combines with J gene TRBJ2-3; the D gene is possibly TRBD2 (5 bases). Looked up from germline, CDR1 is LGHNA and CDR2 is YNFKEQ. Trimming left V 3 bases short and J 3 bases short, with 13 bases between. This CDR3 has 15 residues. This CDR3 is CASSHEGSVTDTQYF. Written as DNA, the CDR3 is TGTGCCAGCAGCCACGAGGGATCTGTTACAGATACGCAGTATTTT.

This clonotype showed up just a few times. The chain couples TRBV6-1 to TRBJ2-3; D is unclear. Trimming cost V 6 bases and J 2 bases, with 12 bases left between them. Germline V gene sequence: CDR1 MNHNS, CDR2 SASEGT. The CDR3 runs 14 residues. CDR3 sequence: CASRATRDTDTQYF. In nucleotides, the CDR3 is TGTGCCAGCAGGGCGACGAGAGACACAGATACGCAGTATTTT.

This sequence joins TRBV15 and TRBJ1-2; D unresolved. Trimming pared 3 bases from V and 6 bases from J, leaving 14 bases between. From germline, CDR1 is LNHNV and CDR2 YYDKDF (reference sequence). The CDR3 consists of 14 residues. CDR3 in amino acids: CATSSPARGDGYTF. CDR3 nucleotides: TGTGCCACCAGCAGCCCTGCCCGTGGCGATGGCTACACCTTC.

This clonotype was seen a handful of times. V usage is TRBV5-1 and J usage is TRBJ2-1; TRBD2 matches 9 bases. The CDR3 sequence is 13 residues long. The V and J ends lost 0 bases and 13 bases, in that order; junction bases with no gene match: 5. From germline, CDR1 is SGHRS and CDR2 YFSETQ. The CDR3 coding sequence is TGCGCCAGCAGCTTGGTACGCGGGGGGGACCAGTTCTTC. Amino acids: CASSLVRGGDQFF.